This T cell receptor (beta chain) is drawn from a study of Tregs in tolerant kidney transplant recipients. Looking at the study overall: The nonmyeloablative bone marrow transplants came from related graft donors, with transient mixed chimerism.

Notes on the study in general: Validation in larger populations is needed because few patients were studied.

The CDR3 loop spans 16 amino acids. Germline V gene sequence: CDR1 SNHLY, CDR2 FYNNEI. Germline trimming cut 4 bases from V and 3 bases from J; bases unmatched to any gene: 9. Unstimulated Tregs (CD4+CD25+CD127-) and CD4+CD25- non-Tregs were sorted from PBMCs. Data came from immunoSEQ multiplex PCR; TCRdb stores just in-frame clones and leaves some out. The table shows over 50,000 clones, with 70% to 90% occurring only once. Of note for this clone: The antigen is unknown.

This specimen was Tregs from blood, taken before the transplant. The TCR sequence derives from a human donor who received a combined kidney and bone marrow transplant. The rearrangement uses TRBV2 and TRBJ2-5, with TRBD2 matching over 9 bases. The CDR3 bases are TGTGCCAGCAGTGTGGCGGGGGGGCCGGGCGAAGAGACCCAGTACTTC. Translated, it gives CASSVAGGPGEETQYF.